This passage covers 12 T cell receptor beta chains from one sample sequenced in a study of regulatory T cells in long-lasting Graves disease. For TCR beta, libraries came from iRepertoire HTBI primers and Arm-PCR of CDR3 regions. TCRdb passed the multiplex PCR reads through MiXCR, listing each CDR3 protein once. The sample lists about 620,000 distinct CDR3 sequences, less than 20% occurring once. Time point specified: newly diagnosed GD, antithyroid drugs for less than 3 months. TCR sequences were obtained from RNA taken from PBMCs. These same data were also listed under a study on T cells in Graves' hyperthyroidism and ophthalmopathy.

The specimen was peripheral blood mononuclear cells (PBMCs), collected at new diagnosis, from a patient treated with antithyroid drugs. Receptors originate from a woman aged 30 to 39 with Graves disease.

A remark on this clonotype: Being one base from a much bigger clone, this may be a read error. V usage is TRBV28 and J usage is TRBJ2-7; either TRBD1 or TRBD2 may supply D (6 bases each). Germline values: CDR1 MDHEN, CDR2 SYDVKM. V lost 10 bases and J 2 bases, leaving 18 bases between the germline ends. The CDR3 runs 14 residues. DNA of the CDR3: TGTGCCACCCGCCGGGGGCACGTCGCCTACGAGCAGTACTTC. This gives the protein CATRRGHVAYEQYF.

The table lists this clonotype with many counts. V and J are TRBV7-2 and TRBJ1-1; TRBD1 agrees at 9 bases. Germline V gene data show CDR1 as SGHTA and CDR2 as FQGNSA. The CDR3 length is 14 residues. V was clipped by 1 base and J by 7 bases; unmatched bases: 4. The CDR3 sequence: CASSLVQGANEAFF. Here the CDR3 DNA reads TGTGCCAGCAGCTTAGTACAGGGGGCCAATGAAGCTTTCTTT.

This clonotype was seen many times. V and J are TRBV27 and TRBJ1-6; the D gene is possibly TRBD1 (6 bases). Deletions cut 6 bases from V and 10 bases from J, with 19 bases between. This CDR3 has 15 residues. Germline-derived CDR1 and CDR2 are MNHEY and SMNVEV (reference sequence). The chain's CDR3 is CASRFTGRSSSPLHF. The DNA of the CDR3 is TGTGCCAGCAGGTTTACAGGGAGGAGTTCGTCACCCCTCCACTTT.

CDR3 in amino acids: CSARYGTSGSWTQYF. The CDR3 region has the DNA TGCAGTGCTAGGTATGGGACTAGCGGTTCTTGGACCCAGTACTTC. The chain links TRBV20-1 to TRBJ2-5, with 11 bases matching TRBD2. J lost 7 bases, V lost 3 bases, and 10 bases had no gene match. CDR3 size: 15 residues. Germline lookup yields CDR1 DFQATT and CDR2 SNEGSKA (reference sequence).

There are a few counts of this clonotype. V gene TRBV5-6 combines with J gene TRBJ1-2, with D hard to call. The germline gives CDR1 SGHDT, CDR2 YYEEEE. Deletions cut 4 bases from V and 4 bases from J, with 14 bases between. CDR3 size: 14 residues. CDR3 coding DNA: TGTGCCAGCAGCCCGGCTACCCTGGTCTATGGCTACACCTTC. Translating gives CASSPATLVYGYTF.

This chain links TRBV19 with TRBJ1-1; D is unclear. Trimming shortened V by 7 bases and J by 0 bases, and 12 bases separated the two germline ends. CDR3 length: 14 amino acids. Looked up from germline, CDR1 is LNHDA and CDR2 is SQIVND (reference sequence). The CDR3 spells CASIDDYMNTEAFF. The CDR3 DNA reads as TGTGCCAGTATCGACGACTACATGAACACTGAAGCTTTCTTT. Together with reference TRBV19 and TRBJ1-1, the CDR3 gives the full variable domain: DGGITQSPKYLFRKEGQNVTLSCEQNLNHDAMYWYRQDPGQGLRLIYYSQIVNDFQKGDIAEGYSVSREKKESFPLTVTSAQKNPTAFYLCASIDDYMNTEAFFGQGTRLTVV.

CDR3 in DNA: TGCAGTGCCCGCGGAGCGGGAGCCCGAGATACGCAGTATTTT. It codes for CSARGAGARDTQYF. The chain employs TRBV20-1 and TRBJ2-3; 8 nucleotides agree with TRBD2. The V gene's germline CDR1 is DFQATT and CDR2 SNEGSKA (reference sequence). This CDR3 region has 14 residues. After removal of 6 bases from V and 5 bases from J, the junction contained 10 bases not matched to a gene.

Written as DNA, the CDR3 is TGTGCCAGCAGCCTCGGGGGTAGCGGGACCCTTAAGCAGTATTTT. Its translation: CASSLGGSGTLKQYF. The chain couples TRBV28 to TRBJ2-3; TRBD2 matches at 8 bases. CDR1 is MDHEN and CDR2 is SYDVKM in the germline V gene. The CDR3 loop spans 15 amino acids. The J segment lost 11 bases and the V segment lost 6 bases, leaving 16 bases of the junction unmatched.

This clonotype was recorded many times. The chain links TRBV19 to TRBJ2-2; perhaps TRBD2 as D (5 bases). The CDR3 extends over 15 amino acids. Germline V lookup: CDR1 LNHDA, CDR2 SQIVND (reference sequence). V was clipped by 3 bases and J by 0 bases, with 8 bases between them. The CDR3 spells CASSMSGSNTGELFF. In DNA, the CDR3 is TGTGCCAGTAGTATGTCGGGGTCGAACACCGGGGAGCTGTTTTTT.

This chain links TRBV14 with TRBJ1-5; D unresolved. The ends were cut back, 0 bases at V and 5 bases at J, with 14 bases in the middle. This CDR3 has 16 amino acids. Germline values: CDR1 SGHDN, CDR2 FVKESK. The CDR3 nucleotides are TGTGCCAGCAGCCAAGAAATGGGTTTGTGTGATCAGCCCCAGCATTTT. The encoded protein is CASSQEMGLCDQPQHF.

This clonotype was recorded many times. In DNA, the CDR3 is TGTGCCAGCAGCAGCTCCGGGGCGGGAGGGGAGACCCAGTACTTC. This translates into CASSSSGAGGETQYF. The chain has TRBV28 and TRBJ2-5; 9 bases align to TRBD2. The CDR3 is made up of 15 amino acids. Germline values: CDR1 MDHEN, CDR2 SYDVKM. Losses at the gene ends were 6 bases for V and 5 bases for J; bases not matched to a gene: 10. Full variable domain (missing parts from reference TRBV28 and TRBJ2-5): DVKVTQSSRYLVKRTGEKVFLECVQDMDHENMFWYRQDPGLGLRLIYFSYDVKMKEKGDIPEGYSVSREKKERFSLILESASTNQTSMYLCASSSSGAGGETQYFGPGTRLLVL.

The chain is built from TRBV5-4 and TRBJ1-6, with unresolved D. In germline, CDR1 is SGHNT, CDR2 YYREEE (reference sequence). The V gene lost 5 bases and the J gene lost 8 bases, with 8 bases spanning the gap. CDR3 length: 12 residues. CDR3 sequence reads: CASRQSDSPLHF. The DNA of the CDR3 is TGTGCCAGCAGGCAATCGGATTCACCCCTCCACTTT.